Shown below are 17 T cell receptor beta chains from a single sample sequenced in a study of Graves' ophthalmopathy and Graves' hyperthyroidism. RNA served as the template for amplifying TCR beta CDR3 regions. The first-round RT-PCR employed HTBI primers together with the Qiagen OneStep RT-PCR kit. A multiplex PCR was then performed as the second round. From the multiplex PCR reads, TCRdb called clonotypes with MiXCR, one entry per CDR3 protein. This sample has under 350,000 distinct CDR3 sequences, with roughly 15% found just once. Sequences were obtained from peripheral blood. The receptors were sampled from an adult man with Graves' ophthalmopathy.

Many counts were recorded for this clonotype. J is TRBJ2-2 and V is TRBV5-1; no reliable D call. Germline CDR1 is SGHRS and CDR2 is YFSETQ. The CDR3 covers 17 residues. Trimming took 7 bases from V and 7 from J, leaving 26 bases between them. CDR3 nucleotides: TGCGCCAGCCAACGTCTCATGTCGGGCGGACCAGACGGGGAGCTGTTTTTT. Amino acid sequence: CASQRLMSGGPDGELFF.

This clonotype has ten or more counts. The chain's CDR3 is CSAIRSLAGPYEQYF. As DNA, the CDR3 is TGCAGTGCTATAAGGAGTCTAGCGGGACCCTACGAGCAGTACTTC. The V and J genes are TRBV20-1 and TRBJ2-7, with TRBD2 identical over 9 bases. The CDR3 extends over 15 amino acids. The V gene end was trimmed by 4 bases and the J gene end by 2 bases; junction bases not matched to a gene: 9. CDR1 DFQATT and CDR2 SNEGSKA come from the germline V gene (reference sequence).

This clonotype was observed many times. The chain couples TRBV6-2 or TRBV6-3 to TRBJ2-2; 10 bases map to TRBD2. Germline CDR1 and CDR2: MNHEY and SVGEGT. This CDR3 is built from 15 residues. V lost 5 bases, J lost 5 bases, and 5 bases stayed unmatched. CDR3 amino acids: CASSRVAGGTGELFF. CDR3 in DNA: TGTGCCAGCAGTCGCGTAGCGGGAGGAACCGGGGAGCTGTTTTTT.

This sequence joins TRBV6-1 and TRBJ1-2; tentative D call: TRBD1 (5 bases). V was trimmed by 4 bases and J by 4 bases, leaving 10 bases between them. Germline V gene sequence: CDR1 MNHNS, CDR2 SASEGT. This CDR3 is built from 13 residues. This CDR3 is CASSAQAGYGYTF. In DNA, the CDR3 is TGTGCCAGCAGTGCACAGGCTGGCTATGGCTACACCTTC.

This clonotype was seen many times. The V and J genes are TRBV2 and TRBJ2-7; no definite D call. The germline CDR1 and CDR2 sequences are SNHLY and FYNNEI. The CDR3 runs to 13 residues. Trimming removed 4 bases from V and 6 bases from J, with 13 bases in between. The CDR3 here is CASSVGPIGEQYF. DNA for the CDR3: TGTGCCAGCAGTGTTGGTCCGATAGGCGAGCAGTACTTC.

This clonotype was detected many times. This sequence joins TRBV19 and TRBJ1-5; D is unresolved. The CDR3 extends over 14 amino acids. Trimming took 3 bases from V and 10 from J, leaving 16 bases between them. The germline gives CDR1 LNHDA, CDR2 SQIVND (reference sequence). CDR3 protein: CASSMGPFGYPQHF. The CDR3 region has the DNA TGTGCCAGTAGTATGGGTCCGTTTGGGTACCCCCAGCATTTT.

This chain links TRBV30 with TRBJ1-2; TRBD1 is a possible D gene (5 bases). With 3 bases removed from V and 8 bases from J, the gap between germline ends came to 16 bases. The CDR3 runs 13 residues. Germline V CDR1 and CDR2: GTSNPN, SVGIG (reference sequence). In nucleotides, the CDR3 is TGTGCCTGGAGCTCCGGGAGGGGCGGGGGCTACACCTTC. It translates to CAWSSGRGGGYTF.

This chain connects TRBV12-3 or TRBV12-4 to TRBJ1-1, with 8 bases matching TRBD1. Trimming removed 5 bases from V and 5 bases from J; junction bases left unmatched: 13. This CDR3 has 16 residues. The CDR3 loop reads CASSKINRGLGTEAFF. The CDR3 nucleotides read TGTGCCAGCAGTAAGATTAACAGGGGGTTGGGGACTGAAGCTTTCTTT.

This clonotype showed up many times. The chain employs TRBV19 and TRBJ2-7, with D tentatively TRBD2 (5 bases). The CDR3 spans 13 residues. Germline CDR1 LNHDA, CDR2 SQIVND (reference sequence). Trimming stripped 5 bases from V and 2 bases from J, with 10 bases between. The CDR3 here is CASSADGTYEQYF. The CDR3 DNA is TGTGCCAGTAGTGCTGACGGGACCTACGAGCAGTACTTC. Using reference TRBV19 and TRBJ2-7 for the parts outside the CDR3, the full variable domain is DGGITQSPKYLFRKEGQNVTLSCEQNLNHDAMYWYRQDPGQGLRLIYYSQIVNDFQKGDIAEGYSVSREKKESFPLTVTSAQKNPTAFYLCASSADGTYEQYFGPGTRLTVT.

In its sample, this clonotype was seen many times. The gene calls are TRBV6-1 and TRBJ2-7; the match to TRBD2 covers 12 bases. Per germline, CDR1 MNHNS and CDR2 SASEGT. Germline trimming cut 6 bases from V and 12 bases from J; bases unmatched to any gene: 6. CDR3 length: 12 amino acids. CDR3 coding DNA: TGTGCCAGCAGCATGACTAGCGGGAGAACGTACTTC. Amino acid sequence: CASSMTSGRTYF.

This rearrangement joins TRBV20-1 to TRBJ1-3, with TRBD1 as a possible D gene (6 bases). CDR1 is DFQATT and CDR2 is SNEGSKA in the germline V gene (reference sequence). The CDR3 extends over 13 amino acids. The V end was cut by 5 bases, the J end by 3 bases, with 11 bases between. CDR3 protein: CSALDSNGNTIYF. CDR3 nucleotides: TGCAGTGCTTTGGACAGTAATGGAAACACCATATATTTT.

In this sample, this clonotype turned up a few times. The chain combines TRBV18 with TRBJ1-3; D is uncertain. CDR1 KGHSH and CDR2 LQKENI come from the germline V gene. The CDR3 loop spans 15 amino acids. V lost 2 bases, J lost 0 bases, and 8 bases lay in between. The CDR3 region has the DNA TGTGCCAGCTCACCAGAGCAGTACTCTGGAAACACCATATATTTT. It encodes CASSPEQYSGNTIYF.

This clonotype was counted many times. V and J are TRBV2 and TRBJ1-2; D is ambiguous. Trimming pared 6 bases from V and 7 bases from J, leaving 15 bases between. The germline V gene encodes CDR1 SNHLY and CDR2 FYNNEI. The CDR3 loop spans 13 amino acids. This CDR3 reads CASRTKGYSGYTF. DNA of the CDR3: TGTGCCAGCAGGACTAAGGGTTACAGTGGCTACACCTTC.

The chain has TRBV6-2 or TRBV6-3 and TRBJ2-7; D call uncertain. CDR1 is MNHEY and CDR2 is SVGEGT in the germline V gene. The CDR3 sequence is 11 residues long. The germline V and J ends were trimmed by 10 bases and 4 bases, with 11 bases remaining between them. The CDR3 DNA reads TGTGCCACCGCCCTGGCGTACGAGCAGTACTTC. Amino acids: CATALAYEQYF.

This clonotype was recorded only once. The genes are TRBV12-3 or TRBV12-4 and TRBJ2-7; D gene uncertain. The CDR3 length is 13 residues. Trimming removed 5 bases from V and 2 bases from J, with 10 bases in between. In nucleotides, the CDR3 is TGTGCCAGCAGTCAAACCGGTACCTACGAGCAGTACTTC. This sequence encodes CASSQTGTYEQYF.

The sample holds many counts of this clonotype. The chain employs TRBV7-7 and TRBJ2-7; 8 nucleotides match TRBD1. Trimming cost V 1 base and J 0 bases; bases outside gene matches: 14. CDR1 is SSHAT and CDR2 is FNYEAQ in the germline V gene (reference sequence). CDR3 length: 19 residues. CDR3 bases: TGTGCCAGCAGCTTAGGTATGGGACAGGATCACATTTTCTCCTACGAGCAGTACTTC. It encodes CASSLGMGQDHIFSYEQYF.

The rearrangement links TRBV12-3 or TRBV12-4 to TRBJ2-5; D might be TRBD2 (6 bases). V lost 1 base to trimming and J lost 5 bases, with 20 bases between them. The CDR3 runs to 17 residues. CDR3 DNA sequence: TGTGCCAGCAGTTTAGGATCCGGTCGGGGAGGAGTGGAGACCCAGTACTTC. Its protein product is CASSLGSGRGGVETQYF.